One sample yielded the 27 T cell receptor beta chains listed below, sequenced in a study of regulatory T cells in long-lasting Graves disease. Library construction for TCR beta used iRepertoire HTBI primers and Arm-PCR of CDR3 regions. TCRdb itself ran the multiplex PCR reads through MiXCR, one entry per CDR3 protein. The sample has about 470,000 distinct CDR3 sequences, under 15% seen once; the top ten hold approximately 16%. Time point specified: newly diagnosed GD, antithyroid drugs for less than 3 months. Isolated PBMC RNA provided the starting material for the TCR library. This same sample was also part of a study on T cells in Graves' hyperthyroidism and ophthalmopathy.

The sample consisted of peripheral blood mononuclear cells (PBMCs), taken at new diagnosis, from a patient treated with antithyroid drugs. The receptors come from a woman in her 30s with Graves disease.

In this sample, this clonotype turned up a few times. The rearrangement links TRBV28 to TRBJ2-7; D is possibly TRBD1 or TRBD2 (5 bases each). V was cut by 6 bases and J by 6 bases, with 15 bases left in between. Germline V CDR1 and CDR2: MDHEN, SYDVKM. The CDR3 consists of 13 residues. The CDR3 sequence: CASRPYGGSEQYF. The CDR3 bases are TGTGCCAGCAGACCCTATGGGGGAAGCGAGCAGTACTTC. The full variable domain, with the rest looked up from reference TRBV28 and TRBJ2-7, is DVKVTQSSRYLVKRTGEKVFLECVQDMDHENMFWYRQDPGLGLRLIYFSYDVKMKEKGDIPEGYSVSREKKERFSLILESASTNQTSMYLCASRPYGGSEQYFGPGTRLTVT.

This clonotype was seen repeatedly, ten times or more. This sequence joins TRBV20-1 and TRBJ1-2, with D possibly being TRBD1 (5 bases). The CDR3 is 15 amino acids. Trimming shortened V by 2 bases and J by 8 bases, and 21 bases separated the two germline ends. CDR1 and CDR2 from the germline V gene are DFQATT and SNEGSKA (reference sequence). CDR3 protein: CSARSGRGQGEGYTF. CDR3 in DNA: TGCAGTGCTAGATCGGGTCGTGGGCAGGGCGAAGGCTACACCTTC.

This clonotype was counted ten times or more. The chain carries TRBV20-1 and TRBJ2-3; TRBD2 aligns across 8 bases. The CDR3 extends over 16 amino acids. V trimming: 4 bases; J trimming: 3 bases; junction bases outside the gene matches: 12. The germline V gene has CDR1 DFQATT and CDR2 SNEGSKA (reference sequence). Here the CDR3 reads CSATTLRRGETDTQYF. The CDR3 DNA reads as TGCAGTGCTACTACACTTAGGCGGGGGGAGACAGATACGCAGTATTTT.

This chain links TRBV11-2 with TRBJ2-2, with D possibly being TRBD1 or TRBD2 (5 bases each). The CDR3 has 16 amino acids. Trimming took off 5 bases at V and 0 bases at J, with 13 bases between the two ends. Germline assignment: CDR1 SGHAT and CDR2 FQNNGV. The CDR3 sequence is CASSPRRGANTGELFF. The CDR3 DNA is TGTGCCAGCAGCCCGAGACGGGGCGCGAACACCGGGGAGCTGTTTTTT. The variable domain in full, completed from reference TRBV11-2 and TRBJ2-2, reads EAGVAQSPRYKIIEKRQSVAFWCNPISGHATLYWYQQILGQGPKLLIQFQNNGVVDDSQLPKDRFSAERLKGVDSTLKIQPAKLEDSAVYLCASSPRRGANTGELFFGEGSRLTVL.

This clonotype was recorded many times. The chain uses TRBV6-1 and TRBJ2-7; the D gene is possibly TRBD1 (6 bases). Trimming removed 6 bases at V and 1 base at J, with 16 bases between. Germline-derived CDR1 and CDR2 are MNHNS and SASEGT. The CDR3 extends over 15 amino acids. CDR3 nucleotide sequence: TGTGCCAGCAGCCTCTCCGGGACACCTTCCTACGAGCAGTACTTC. This gives the protein CASSLSGTPSYEQYF.

Many counts were recorded for this clonotype. The chain links TRBV10-2 to TRBJ1-1; D gene unclear. In germline, CDR1 is WSHSY, CDR2 SAAADI. Trimming took 0 bases from V and 3 from J, leaving 11 bases between them. This CDR3 has 15 amino acids. The CDR3 sequence: CASSESVRMDTEAFF. The CDR3 coding sequence is TGCGCCAGCAGTGAGTCGGTACGGATGGACACTGAAGCTTTCTTT.

This clonotype was seen repeatedly, ten times or more. The rearrangement links TRBV28 to TRBJ2-5; 7 nucleotides match TRBD1. From germline, CDR1 is MDHEN and CDR2 SYDVKM. The CDR3 length is 13 residues. The junction had 7 bases not matched to a gene; V was cut back by 7 bases and J by 5 bases. In nucleotides, the CDR3 is TGTGCCAGCAACAGGGGCGTGTGGGAGACCCAGTACTTC. This translates into CASNRGVWETQYF.

This clonotype has a count of ten or more. The V call is TRBV6-1, the J call TRBJ2-7; no firm D call. Germline V lookup: CDR1 MNHNS, CDR2 SASEGT. The germline V and J ends were trimmed by 7 bases and 3 bases, with 7 bases remaining between them. CDR3 length equals 11 residues. In DNA, the CDR3 is TGTGCCAGCACCATAAACTACGAGCAGTACTTC. Protein product: CASTINYEQYF.

In its sample, this clonotype was seen many times. The chain has TRBV3-1 and TRBJ1-1; D gene uncertain. Germline V gene lookup returns CDR1 LGHDT and CDR2 YNNKEL (reference sequence). The V and J ends lost 6 bases and 7 bases respectively, with 15 bases between them. The length of the CDR3 is 13 residues. This CDR3 reads CASSLGRRNEAFF. Written as DNA, the CDR3 is TGTGCCAGCAGTCTTGGTCGGCGAAATGAAGCTTTCTTT.

The chain couples TRBV3-1 to TRBJ1-2; D gene unclear. The V end lost 0 bases, the J end lost 0 bases, and 5 bases lay between the germline ends. Germline CDR1 and CDR2: LGHDT and YNNKEL (reference sequence). This CDR3 is built from 14 residues. The CDR3 bases are TGTGCCAGCAGCCAAGAACTTTCTAACTATGGCTACACCTTC. Encoded protein: CASSQELSNYGYTF.

The V call is TRBV3-1, the J call TRBJ2-6, with unresolved D. Trimming stripped 8 bases from V and 0 bases from J, with 5 bases between. Per germline, CDR1 LGHDT and CDR2 YNNKEL (reference sequence). This CDR3 comprises 13 residues. The CDR3 nucleotides are TGTGCCAGCCTCGGCTCTGGGGCCAACGTCCTGACTTTC. Protein: CASLGSGANVLTF.

This clonotype was detected many times. V is TRBV20-1 and J is TRBJ1-5, with 10 nucleotides matching TRBD1. The germline V gene encodes CDR1 DFQATT and CDR2 SNEGSKA (reference sequence). This CDR3 has 20 amino acids. With 1 base clipped from V and 5 bases from J, the junction kept 20 bases outside the gene matches. CDR3: CSARVPGQGMGSPDYQPQHF. The CDR3 nucleotides are TGCAGTGCTAGAGTCCCGGGACAGGGGATGGGATCCCCTGATTATCAGCCCCAGCATTTT.

This clonotype has at least ten counts. J is TRBJ1-1 and V is TRBV30; no clear D gene. The V end was cut by 0 bases, the J end by 0 bases, with 11 bases between. Per germline, CDR1 GTSNPN and CDR2 SVGIG (reference sequence). CDR3 length: 15 amino acids. Here the CDR3 reads CAWSVLKPMNTEAFF. The CDR3 nucleotides are TGTGCCTGGAGTGTACTCAAGCCCATGAACACTGAAGCTTTCTTT. The variable domain in full, with the rest retrieved from reference TRBV30 and TRBJ1-1, is SQTIHQWPATLVQPVGSPLSLECTVEGTSNPNLYWYRQAAGRGLQLLFYSVGIGQISSEVPQNLSASRPQDRQFILSSKKLLLSDSGFYLCAWSVLKPMNTEAFFGQGTRLTVV.

This clonotype was detected ten times or more. This chain connects TRBV11-3 to TRBJ2-1; D is undetermined. V dropped 5 bases and J dropped 4 bases, with 9 bases sitting between them. Germline CDR1 SGHNT, CDR2 YENEEA. The CDR3 loop spans 13 amino acids. The CDR3 DNA follows: TGTGCCAGCAGCCACCAAGGATACAATGAGCAGTTCTTC. Amino acid sequence: CASSHQGYNEQFF.

This clonotype has ten or more counts. This chain connects TRBV12-3 or TRBV12-4 to TRBJ2-7, with 10 bases lining up with TRBD2. V shed 7 bases and J 3 bases; nucleotides not matched to a gene: 15. The CDR3 is made up of 17 amino acids. CDR3 DNA: TGTGCCAGCACCCCTGAGCGGGAGGGTGACGGGGGCTACGAGCAGTACTTC. Translating gives CASTPEREGDGGYEQYF.

The sample holds a few counts of this clonotype. This chain connects TRBV30 to TRBJ2-6, with a tentative D call TRBD1 (5 bases). Germline V gene lookup returns CDR1 GTSNPN and CDR2 SVGIG (reference sequence). The CDR3 is 16 amino acids. V was clipped by 0 bases and J by 4 bases, with 13 bases between them. This CDR3 reads CAWSVHSGFGANVLTF. The DNA for the CDR3 is TGTGCCTGGAGTGTACACTCAGGGTTCGGGGCCAACGTCCTGACTTTC.

The CDR3 is CASSQLTQSGGSAGNTIYF. In DNA, the CDR3 is TGCGCCAGCAGCCAACTCACACAAAGCGGGGGATCGGCTGGAAACACCATATATTTT. This chain connects TRBV4-1 to TRBJ1-3; D perhaps matches TRBD1 (5 bases). The CDR3 has 19 residues. Trimming took 2 bases from V and 2 from J, leaving 22 bases between them. Germline-derived CDR1 and CDR2 are MGHRA and YSYEKL.

This clonotype came up a few times. The chain links TRBV10-3 to TRBJ2-2, with no clear D. The CDR3 has 15 residues. Germline CDR1 is ENHRY and CDR2 is SYGVKD. Trimming shortened V by 8 bases and J by 0 bases, and 13 bases separated the two germline ends. The CDR3 loop is CAISPASANTGELFF. In nucleotides, the CDR3 is TGTGCCATCTCACCGGCGTCGGCGAACACCGGGGAGCTGTTTTTT.

CDR3 coding DNA: TGTGCCACCAGTGACCCAGCCCGCGAGGGGGGAGGCTCTGGGGCCAACGTCCTGACTTTC. Residues: CATSDPAREGGGSGANVLTF. The chain recombines TRBV24-1 with TRBJ2-6, with D tentatively TRBD1 or TRBD2 (6 bases each). The germline gives CDR1 KGHDR, CDR2 SFDVKD. Trimming removed 4 bases from V and 0 bases from J, with 21 bases in between. The CDR3 runs 20 residues.

This clonotype was recorded many times. The chain is built from TRBV30 and TRBJ2-7; D ambiguous. The CDR3 totals 13 residues. Germline CDR1 is GTSNPN and CDR2 is SVGIG (reference sequence). Trimming removed 0 bases from V and 5 bases from J, with 11 bases in between. The CDR3 DNA reads TGTGCCTGGAGTGTGGCCCAGTTCCACGAGCAGTACTTC. Translation gives CAWSVAQFHEQYF.

This clonotype showed up many times. The CDR3 DNA sequence: TGTGCCAGCAGTGGTACCACGTCCTACAATGAGCAGTTCTTC. It specifies CASSGTTSYNEQFF. V gene TRBV2 combines with J gene TRBJ2-1; D gene uncertain. V lost 4 bases, J lost 1 base, and 8 bases lay in between. This CDR3 has 14 amino acids. Looked up from germline, CDR1 is SNHLY and CDR2 is FYNNEI.

This chain uses TRBV20-1 with TRBJ1-4; no reliable D call. Trimming removed 4 bases at V and 1 base at J, with 10 bases between. CDR3 length: 14 residues. Germline CDR1 is DFQATT and CDR2 is SNEGSKA (reference sequence). CDR3 in DNA: TGCAGTGCTACTCCGATTGGAACTAATGAAAAACTGTTTTTT. Encoded protein: CSATPIGTNEKLFF.

The chain has TRBV2 and TRBJ1-6; 7 bases are shared with TRBD1. V shed 1 base and J 5 bases; nucleotides not matched to a gene: 5. The germline CDR1 and CDR2 sequences are SNHLY and FYNNEI. The length of the CDR3 is 16 residues. CDR3 nucleotide sequence: TGTGCCAGCAGTGAAGAGGGACAGCCAAATAATTCACCCCTCCACTTT. Translating it yields CASSEEGQPNNSPLHF.

This clonotype was counted only a few times. The chain couples TRBV30 to TRBJ1-6; D ambiguous. This CDR3 is built from 11 residues. Germline-derived CDR1 and CDR2 are GTSNPN and SVGIG (reference sequence). Trimming took 4 bases from V and 8 from J, leaving 6 bases between them. DNA for the CDR3: TGTGCCTGGAACCACGATTCACCCCTCCACTTT. It translates to CAWNHDSPLHF. The whole variable domain, filled in from reference TRBV30 and TRBJ1-6, reads SQTIHQWPATLVQPVGSPLSLECTVEGTSNPNLYWYRQAAGRGLQLLFYSVGIGQISSEVPQNLSASRPQDRQFILSSKKLLLSDSGFYLCAWNHDSPLHFGNGTRLTVT.

The chain uses TRBV29-1 and TRBJ2-1, with D unclear. The CDR3 runs to 10 residues. With 6 bases removed from V and 10 bases from J, the gap between germline ends came to 10 bases. Per germline, CDR1 SQVTM and CDR2 ANQGSEA. Here the CDR3 DNA reads TGCAGCGTCGCCACAAGCGAGCAGTTCTTC. The encoded protein is CSVATSEQFF.

In its sample, this clonotype was seen many times. This chain links TRBV7-9 with TRBJ2-7; the match to TRBD1 covers 8 bases. This CDR3 is built from 15 residues. The V gene's germline CDR1 is SEHNR and CDR2 FQNEAQ (reference sequence). V dropped 0 bases and J dropped 4; count of bases not matched to a gene: 5. The CDR3 DNA is TGTGCCAGCAGCTTAGCTCGGACAGGGAGATACGAGCAGTACTTC. Its protein is CASSLARTGRYEQYF.

This clonotype was detected ten times or more. The chain carries TRBV20-1 and TRBJ2-7; 7 bases align to TRBD1. CDR3 size: 14 residues. Germline V CDR1 and CDR2: DFQATT, SNEGSKA (reference sequence). V trimming: 3 bases; J trimming: 1 base; junction bases outside the gene matches: 6. The CDR3 bases are TGCAGTGCTAGCAGGGGGAGAAGGTCCTACGAGCAGTACTTC. It translates to CSASRGRRSYEQYF.